A selection of T cell receptor beta chains follows, all from one sample in a study of blood T cell repertoires in COVID-19. Clones were read by immunoSEQ multiplex PCR, and TCRdb kept only the in-frame ones, dropping some. The sample lists 150,000 to 180,000 clones, more than 65% occurring once. The source material was peripheral blood. The receptors originated from a woman in her forties or fifties with acute or convalescent COVID-19. Both conserved end residues are part of each CDR3. A D gene is named only where the DNA matches it firmly. The listing skips clone size in some rows; elsewhere it reads once, few, many or a size class.

v_call	j_call	clone_size	d_call	cdr3_aa	cdr3_nt
TRBV6-5	TRBJ1-3	.	TRBD1	CASRGDRVVYF	TGTGCCAGCAGGGGAGACAGGGTAGTATATTTT
TRBV5-6	TRBJ1-1	few	.	CASSPLGGTEAFF	TGTGCCAGCAGCCCCCTAGGGGGAACTGAAGCTTTCTTT
TRBV7-2	TRBJ1-2	.	.	CASSLSVNNYGYTF	TGTGCCAGCAGCTTATCGGTGAACAACTATGGCTACACCTTC
TRBV4-3	TRBJ2-3	once	TRBD2	CASSRYSGRIGTQYF	TGCGCCAGCAGCCGCTATAGCGGGAGGATTGGCACGCAGTATTTT
TRBV7-8	TRBJ1-4	once	TRBD1	CASSFDRGATNEKLFF	TGTGCCAGCAGCTTCGACAGGGGAGCAACTAATGAAAAACTGTTTTTT
TRBV18	TRBJ2-7	once	.	CASSPQELSYEQYF	TGTGCCAGCTCACCACAGGAGCTCTCCTACGAGCAGTACTTC
TRBV19	TRBJ2-3	.	TRBD1	CASSIGGGQGATDTQYF	TGTGCCAGTAGTATTGGCGGGGGACAGGGGGCAACAGATACGCAGTATTTT
TRBV4-3	TRBJ1-6	.	TRBD1	CASSHPGTGNSPLHF	TGCGCCAGCAGCCACCCCGGGACAGGGAATTCACCCCTCCACTTT
TRBV7-3	TRBJ2-1	.	.	CASSLAGGSYKDEQFF	TGTGCCAGCAGCTTAGCCGGGGGATCCTACAAAGATGAGCAGTTCTTC
TRBV6-5	TRBJ2-7	.	TRBD1	CASRQRGLAIHEQYF	TGTGCCAGCAGGCAAAGGGGGCTAGCTATCCACGAGCAGTACTTC
TRBV27	TRBJ2-7	.	.	CASSLLGGRFGEQYF	TGTGCCAGCAGTTTATTGGGGGGGCGGTTTGGAGAGCAGTACTTC
TRBV7-3	TRBJ1-2	.	TRBD1	CASSPRDRGHGYTF	TGTGCCAGCAGCCCCCGGGACAGGGGGCATGGCTACACCTTC
TRBV7-9	TRBJ1-2	.	TRBD1	CASSSYAGQGYGYTF	TGTGCCAGCAGCTCTTACGCGGGACAGGGATATGGCTACACCTTC
TRBV7-6	TRBJ2-4	.	TRBD1	CASSLGGTGGNIQYF	TGTGCCAGCAGCTTAGGCGGGACAGGGGGCAACATTCAGTACTTC
TRBV2	TRBJ2-3	once	TRBD2	CASIRTSGTDTQYF	TGTGCCAGCATTAGGACTAGCGGCACAGATACGCAGTATTTT
TRBV7-2	TRBJ1-5	once	.	CASSLDSGVSNQPQHF	TGTGCCAGCAGCTTAGACTCCGGGGTTAGCAATCAGCCCCAGCATTTT